The T cell receptor beta chain under discussion was sequenced for a study of early T cells in non-severe SARS-CoV-2 infection. Study context: The study sequenced bulk RNA from unsorted whole blood, with chains unpaired.

This clonotype was counted only a few times. Its antigen is currently unknown. Study-level findings and limits: Using VDJdb, the matching emphasized anti-spike CD8 responses while missing private and CD4 specificities.

Germline V gene data show CDR1 as KGHDR and CDR2 as SFDVKD. The CDR3 covers 17 residues. With 1 base clipped from V and 1 base from J, the junction kept 5 bases outside the gene matches. Each single cDNA molecule received a unique molecular identifier. In TCRdb, the 5' RACE reads were re-called with MiXCR into one record per CDR3 protein. Found here are about 20,000 distinct CDR3 sequences, approximately 5.7% of them singletons; the top ten hold roughly 15%. This chain connects TRBV24-1 to TRBJ2-3; TRBD2 aligns across 9 bases. The clonotype originates from an adult who was a healthcare worker with PCR-confirmed SARS-CoV-2 infection or an uninfected control (not recorded which). Material: whole blood, obtained at baseline. The CDR3: CATSDFEAGGRTDTQYF. The CDR3 bases are TGTGCCACCAGTGATTTCGAAGCGGGGGGCCGCACAGATACGCAGTATTTT.